This T cell receptor beta chain stems from a study of CD8+CD57+ T cells in acquired aplastic anemia. Study details: CD4+ and CD8+ cells, once sorted, gave DNA averaging around 3.4 ug. Study-wide results and caveats: Common to patients and controls were about 31 CD8+ CDR3 sequences.

Sequencing was done on patients that had shown CD8+CD57+ cell expansion by flow cytometry. To note about this clonotype: Its antigen remains unknown.

Genomic DNA acted as the template from which TCR beta VDJ combination and CDR3 sequence profiling were carried out. TCRdb processed the reads anew with MiXCR; each CDR3 protein has one entry. The repertoire holds over 150,000 distinct CDR3 sequences, with 70% to 80% as singletons. Germline assignment: CDR1 SGHDN and CDR2 FVKESK. Losses at the gene ends were 4 bases for V and 8 bases for J; bases not matched to a gene: 4. The CDR3 is made up of 13 amino acids. The sequenced material came from sorted CD4+, CD8+, or CD8+CD57+ T cells (not recorded which) from PBMCs. This TCR derives from a human donor with aplastic anemia. V usage is TRBV14 and J usage is TRBJ1-2; TRBD1 matches at 10 bases. CDR3 sequence (DNA): TGTGCCAGCAGCCCAGGGACAGGGGAAGGCTACACCTTC. Amino acid sequence: CASSPGTGEGYTF.